The 32 T cell receptor beta chains in this list originate from one sample, sequenced in a study of CD8+ T cells in alopecia areata. Noted treatment: oral pan-JAK inhibitor, 5-10 mg twice daily. Once RNA had been extracted, it was reverse transcribed into cDNA to act as the sequencing template. TCRdb's copy holds only in-frame clones and misses some; the assay was immunoSEQ multiplex PCR. The sample yields 200,000 to 250,000 clones, about two fifths seen once. Sample: CD4+ T cells sorted from blood, taken at roughly week 30, from a patient treated with tofacitinib. The receptor set was obtained from a human donor with alopecia areata.

This rearrangement joins TRBV5-1 to TRBJ1-1, with D maybe TRBD1 (5 bases). Germline CDR1 reads SGHRS; CDR2 reads YFSETQ. CDR3 length equals 16 residues. The V end lost 0 bases, the J end lost 0 bases, and 12 bases lay between the germline ends. The CDR3 bases are TGCGCCAGCAGCTTGGGAGCTGGGACGGTGAACACTGAAGCTTTCTTT. Residues: CASSLGAGTVNTEAFF.

This clone showed up just a few times. In DNA form, the CDR3 reads TGTGCTAGTGGTTCCCCAGGGCCAGGGGCCAACGTCCTGACTTTC. Translation gives CASGSPGPGANVLTF. The rearrangement uses TRBV12-5 and TRBJ2-6; D possibly corresponds to TRBD1 (5 bases). V was pared by 4 bases and J by 4 bases, with 11 bases between. The CDR3 has 15 amino acids. The germline V gene encodes CDR1 LGHNT and CDR2 FRNRAP.

The chain is built from TRBV29-1 and TRBJ1-1, with a possible D match to TRBD1 (5 bases). Trimming pared 6 bases from V and 0 bases from J, leaving 17 bases between. Germline V gene data show CDR1 as SQVTM and CDR2 as ANQGSEA. CDR3 length equals 15 residues. The DNA of the CDR3 is TGCAGCGTCCACCGGGGGGGGAGAATGAACACTGAAGCTTTCTTT. Its translation is CSVHRGGRMNTEAFF.

The chain has TRBV18 and TRBJ1-5; D is ambiguous. Germline V gene lookup returns CDR1 KGHSH and CDR2 LQKENI. The CDR3 is made up of 14 amino acids. V was cut by 6 bases and J by 0 bases, with 9 bases left in between. Here the CDR3 DNA reads TGTGCCAGCTCTCCAGGTTATAGCAATCAGCCCCAGCATTTT. This sequence encodes CASSPGYSNQPQHF.

The V call is TRBV2, the J call TRBJ2-7, with D hard to call. The CDR3 is 14 residues long. The V end was cut by 1 base, the J end by 3 bases, with 10 bases between. Germline CDR1 and CDR2: SNHLY and FYNNEI. CDR3 protein: CASSEGNRVYEQYF. The DNA of the CDR3 is TGTGCCAGCAGTGAAGGGAACCGGGTCTACGAGCAGTACTTC.

The V gene is TRBV2, the J gene TRBJ2-7; the match to TRBD2 covers 8 bases. The CDR3 contains 13 residues. Trimming took 7 bases from V and 3 from J; bases not matched to a gene: 5. CDR1 SNHLY and CDR2 FYNNEI come from the germline V gene. For the CDR3, the DNA is TGTGCCAGCAACGGGCTAGCGGGCTACGAGCAGTACTTC. It specifies CASNGLAGYEQYF.

The chain carries TRBV29-1 and TRBJ1-1; D gene uncertain. There are 13 residues in the CDR3. Per the germline V gene, CDR1 is SQVTM and CDR2 is ANQGSEA. Trimming took off 4 bases at V and 3 bases at J, with 12 bases between the two ends. The CDR3 here is CSVVKTYDTEAFF. In nucleotides, the CDR3 is TGCAGCGTTGTGAAGACGTATGACACTGAAGCTTTCTTT.

V gene TRBV14 combines with J gene TRBJ2-7, with D possibly being TRBD1 or TRBD2 (5 bases each). Trimming removed 3 bases from V and 2 bases from J, with 11 bases in between. The CDR3 is 14 residues long. CDR1 is SGHDN and CDR2 is FVKESK in the germline V gene. The CDR3 DNA reads as TGTGCCAGCAGCCAGTTGAGGGGTGCCTACGAGCAGTACTTC. This gives the protein CASSQLRGAYEQYF.

This sequence joins TRBV6-4 and TRBJ1-5, with a tentative D call TRBD1 (5 bases). The CDR3 has 13 residues. Germline CDR1 and CDR2: MRHNA and SNTAGT. The germline V and J ends were trimmed by 5 bases and 1 base, with 6 bases remaining between them. As DNA, the CDR3 is TGTGCCAGCAGTAGACAGAGCAATCAGCCCCAGCATTTT. Its protein is CASSRQSNQPQHF.

This clone was observed many times. The V and J genes are TRBV4-1 and TRBJ2-7, with TRBD1 matching 8 bases. Looked up from germline, CDR1 is MGHRA and CDR2 is YSYEKL. The junction had 14 bases not matched to a gene; V was cut back by 5 bases and J by 5 bases. The CDR3 spans 16 residues. CDR3 sequence: CASSKGQVAMGDEQYF. For the CDR3, the DNA is TGCGCCAGCAGCAAGGGACAGGTAGCTATGGGCGACGAGCAGTACTTC.

This rearrangement joins TRBV25-1 to TRBJ1-4; TRBD1 is a possible D gene (5 bases). Germline CDR1 reads MGHDK; CDR2 reads SYGVNS. Trimming removed 3 bases from V and 0 bases from J, with 8 bases in between. This CDR3 comprises 15 residues. The chain's CDR3 is CASSDLTATNEKLFF. DNA for the CDR3: TGTGCCAGCAGTGATCTGACAGCAACTAATGAAAAACTGTTTTTT.

The V gene is TRBV30, the J gene TRBJ2-3, with a tentative D call TRBD2 (5 bases). Germline V gene data show CDR1 as GTSNPN and CDR2 as SVGIG (reference sequence). The CDR3 sequence is 14 residues long. V lost 3 bases and J lost 0, with 10 bases in between. The CDR3 DNA sequence: TGTGCCTGGAGGGGAGCGCCTAGCACAGATACGCAGTATTTT. This translates into CAWRGAPSTDTQYF.

This chain's CDR3 is CASSIGPWETQYF. The CDR3 nucleotides are TGTGCCAGTAGTATCGGACCGTGGGAGACCCAGTACTTC. J is TRBJ2-5 and V is TRBV19; no clear D. CDR1 LNHDA and CDR2 SQIVND come from the germline V gene (reference sequence). This CDR3 has 13 amino acids. The V end was cut by 3 bases, the J end by 5 bases, with 10 bases between.

This clone was seen a handful of times. The chain uses TRBV7-7 and TRBJ2-2, with D perhaps TRBD1 or TRBD2 (5 bases each). Trimming removed 5 bases from V and 4 bases from J, with 11 bases in between. Germline CDR1 is SSHAT and CDR2 is FNYEAQ (reference sequence). This CDR3 has 14 amino acids. The CDR3 DNA reads TGTGCCAGCAGCCCGGGACCGTCCACCGGGGAGCTGTTTTTT. This translates into CASSPGPSTGELFF.

The gene calls are TRBV6-1 and TRBJ2-2; D not resolved. CDR1 is MNHNS and CDR2 is SASEGT in the germline V gene. Trimming left V 2 bases short and J 6 bases short, with 7 bases between. The CDR3 totals 13 residues. CDR3 amino acids: CASSELRPGELFF. The CDR3 coding sequence is TGTGCCAGCAGTGAATTAAGACCCGGGGAGCTGTTTTTT.

This clone showed up just once. Given the absence of the conserved phenylalanine or tryptophan at the CDR3 end, a read error is likely. The DNA is left out, because the CDR3 cannot be placed on it with certainty; the CDR3 is given as TCRdb lists it. The rearrangement links TRBV2 to TRBJ1-2; TRBD1 was called by the table and not checked on the DNA. Germline CDR1 and CDR2: SNHLY and FYNNEI. The CDR3 contains 9 residues when both ends are counted. The CDR3 here is CASTPGQRT.

This clone was observed once. The CDR3 protein is CARSDPATGTDTQYF. Here the CDR3 DNA reads TGTGCCAGATCCGATCCGGCCACGGGCACAGATACGCAGTATTTT. The chain recombines TRBV7-9 with TRBJ2-3; D gene ambiguous. The length of the CDR3 is 15 residues. The V end lost 9 bases, the J end lost 1 base, and 17 bases lay between the germline ends. Germline V gives CDR1 SEHNR, CDR2 FQNEAQ (reference sequence).

This clone occurred many times. This chain links TRBV9 with TRBJ2-1; D is possibly TRBD2 (6 bases). The CDR3 loop spans 15 amino acids. Germline CDR1 and CDR2: SGDLS and YYNGEE. The germline V and J ends were trimmed by 0 bases and 5 bases, with 12 bases remaining between them. CDR3 loop: CASSVDGGKHNEQFF. In DNA form, the CDR3 reads TGTGCCAGCAGCGTAGATGGGGGGAAACACAATGAGCAGTTCTTC. Full variable domain (outside the CDR3, taken from reference TRBV9 and TRBJ2-1): DSGVTQTPKHLITATGQRVTLRCSPRSGDLSVYWYQQSLDQGLQFLIQYYNGEERAKGNILERFSAQQFPDLHSELNLSSLELGDSALYFCASSVDGGKHNEQFFGPGTRLTVL.

As to this clone: In the same sample, other DNA sequences code for this CDR3. V usage is TRBV4-2 and J usage is TRBJ2-7, with 12 bases aligning to TRBD2. Unmatched junction bases numbered 2, after V lost 1 base and J lost 4 bases. The CDR3 runs 15 residues. CDR1 LGHNA and CDR2 YNFKEQ come from the germline V gene. The chain's CDR3 is CASSQGLAGDYEQYF. DNA for the CDR3: TGTGCCAGCAGCCAAGGACTAGCGGGAGATTACGAGCAGTACTTC.

The rearrangement joins TRBV10-3 to TRBJ2-4, with 8 nucleotides matching TRBD1. This CDR3 comprises 11 residues. Germline V gene lookup returns CDR1 ENHRY and CDR2 SYGVKD. V was pared by 10 bases and J by 7 bases, with 3 bases of the junction left unmatched. For the CDR3, the DNA is TGTGCCACAGGGGGCGCGAACATTCAGTACTTC. Translated, it gives CATGGANIQYF.

This sequence joins TRBV7-8 and TRBJ2-7, with TRBD1 matching 9 bases. Germline V CDR1 and CDR2: SGHVS, FQNEAQ. This CDR3 is built from 14 residues. V lost 5 bases, J lost 6 bases, and 8 bases stayed unmatched. The CDR3 spells CASSRHRTGVEQYF. The DNA for the CDR3 is TGTGCCAGCAGCCGCCATCGGACAGGGGTCGAGCAGTACTTC.

This rearrangement joins TRBV6-5 to TRBJ1-3; D remains ambiguous. Germline V gene data show CDR1 as MNHEY and CDR2 as SVGAGI. V gave up 7 bases and J gave up 4 bases, with 8 bases separating them. This CDR3 is 12 amino acids long. CDR3 in amino acids: CASTTTGNTIYF. The DNA for the CDR3 is TGTGCCAGCACTACGACAGGAAACACCATATATTTT.

The rearrangement joins TRBV30 to TRBJ1-2, with D maybe TRBD1 (6 bases). Germline V gene sequence: CDR1 GTSNPN, CDR2 SVGIG (reference sequence). V was clipped by 0 bases and J by 3 bases, with 14 bases between them. This CDR3 is 15 amino acids long. Written as DNA, the CDR3 is TGTGCCTGGAGTGTACGGACAGACTCCTACTATGGCTACACCTTC. It specifies CAWSVRTDSYYGYTF.

This clone has more than one count but fewer than ten. The V and J genes are TRBV29-1 and TRBJ1-6; D is undetermined. The CDR3 extends over 13 amino acids. Trimming pared 7 bases from V and 11 bases from J, leaving 18 bases between. CDR1 and CDR2 from the germline V gene are SQVTM and ANQGSEA. CDR3 DNA sequence: TGCAGCGACTCATGGCACTCTGTGGCACCCCTCCACTTT. Encoded protein: CSDSWHSVAPLHF. The full variable domain, rest sourced from reference TRBV29-1 and TRBJ1-6, is SAVISQKPSRDICQRGTSLTIQCQVDSQVTMMFWYRQQPGQSLTLIATANQGSEATYESGFVIDKFPISRPNLTFSTLTVSNMSPEDSSIYLCSDSWHSVAPLHFGNGTRLTVT.

This clone showed up just a few times. This chain uses TRBV18 with TRBJ2-6; D is unclear. Per germline, CDR1 KGHSH and CDR2 LQKENI. V dropped 6 bases and J dropped 4 bases, with 16 bases sitting between them. The CDR3 is 16 residues long. The CDR3 loop reads CASSQNWDSGANVLTF. The CDR3 DNA is TGTGCCAGCTCCCAAAACTGGGATTCCGGGGCCAACGTCCTGACTTTC. The full variable domain, in which reference TRBV18 and TRBJ2-6 provide the parts outside the CDR3, is NAGVMQNPRHLVRRRGQEARLRCSPMKGHSHVYWYRQLPEEGLKFMVYLQKENIIDESGMPKERFSAEFPKEGPSILRIQQVVRGDSAAYFCASSQNWDSGANVLTFGAGSRLTVL.

The chain joins TRBV30 to TRBJ2-5; 16 bases line up with TRBD2. V shed 4 bases, J shed 4 bases, and the junction held 6 bases outside the gene matches. This CDR3 region has 16 residues. Germline CDR1 is GTSNPN and CDR2 is SVGIG (reference sequence). DNA for the CDR3: TGTGCCTGGACTCTCGGGACTAGCGGGAGGGCAGAGACCCAGTACTTC. Translating it yields CAWTLGTSGRAETQYF.

The rearrangement joins TRBV29-1 to TRBJ1-3; D ambiguous. This CDR3 spans 13 amino acids. Trimming pared 7 bases from V and 2 bases from J, leaving 12 bases between. Germline V gene data show CDR1 as SQVTM and CDR2 as ANQGSEA. The CDR3 loop is CSARGNAGNTIYF. CDR3 sequence (DNA): TGCAGCGCCCGAGGGAACGCTGGAAACACCATATATTTT.

This clone was detected only a few times. The chain carries TRBV5-1 and TRBJ1-2; D ambiguous. Germline assignment: CDR1 SGHRS and CDR2 YFSETQ. This CDR3 spans 14 amino acids. V was pared by 4 bases and J by 2 bases, with 12 bases between. As DNA, the CDR3 is TGCGCCAGCAGCCCCGTTCCGGGGAACTATGGCTACACCTTC. It is translated as CASSPVPGNYGYTF.

The gene calls are TRBV6-6 and TRBJ2-1; possible D gene TRBD2, 7 bases. Germline loops: CDR1 MNHNY, CDR2 SVGAGI (reference sequence). The CDR3 runs 14 residues. The V and J ends lost 4 bases and 9 bases respectively, with 16 bases between them. CDR3 nucleotides: TGTGCCAGCAGTTTTGAGGGGGGGCCTCGTGAGCAGTTCTTC. Translating it yields CASSFEGGPREQFF.

This clone was seen a handful of times. DNA of the CDR3: TGTGCCAGTAGTATATACGGGGCTTCTACGACAGATACGCAGTATTTT. Protein: CASSIYGASTTDTQYF. The V and J genes are TRBV19 and TRBJ2-3; D tentatively reads TRBD1 or TRBD2 (5 bases each). Trimming took off 2 bases at V and 3 bases at J, with 15 bases between the two ends. CDR1 and CDR2 (germline): LNHDA, SQIVND (reference sequence). This CDR3 contains 16 residues.

The rearrangement uses TRBV19 and TRBJ1-5; 7 bases map to TRBD1. Losses at the gene ends were 9 bases for V and 0 bases for J; bases not matched to a gene: 14. The CDR3 is 17 residues long. In germline, CDR1 is LNHDA, CDR2 SQIVND (reference sequence). CDR3 in amino acids: CASLGGTGQPSNQPQHF. Written as DNA, the CDR3 is TGTGCCAGCCTTGGAGGAACGGGACAGCCTAGCAATCAGCCCCAGCATTTT.

This rearrangement joins TRBV29-1 to TRBJ2-1; 8 bases are a match to TRBD2. This CDR3 comprises 13 residues. CDR1 is SQVTM, CDR2 ANQGSEA, per germline. V lost 1 base and J lost 7; bases outside the gene matches: 3. DNA of the CDR3: TGCAGCGTTGAAGGACTAGCGAGTAATGAGCAGTTCTTC. This gives the protein CSVEGLASNEQFF.